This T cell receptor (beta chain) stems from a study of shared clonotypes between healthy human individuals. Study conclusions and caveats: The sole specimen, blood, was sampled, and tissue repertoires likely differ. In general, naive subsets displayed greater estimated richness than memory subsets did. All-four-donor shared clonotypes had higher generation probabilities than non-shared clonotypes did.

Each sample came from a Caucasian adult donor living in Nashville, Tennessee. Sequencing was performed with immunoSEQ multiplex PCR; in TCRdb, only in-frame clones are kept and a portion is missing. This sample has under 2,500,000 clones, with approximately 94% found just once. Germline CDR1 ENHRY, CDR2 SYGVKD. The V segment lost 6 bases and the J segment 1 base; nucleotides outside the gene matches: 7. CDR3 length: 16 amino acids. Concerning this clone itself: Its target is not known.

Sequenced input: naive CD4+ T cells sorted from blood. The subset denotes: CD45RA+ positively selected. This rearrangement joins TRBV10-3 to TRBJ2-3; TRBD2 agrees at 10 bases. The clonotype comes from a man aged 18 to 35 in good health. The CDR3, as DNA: TGTGCCATCAGCCATTCCAGCGGGGGGGGCACAGATACGCAGTATTTT. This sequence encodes CAISHSSGGGTDTQYF.